The 13 T cell receptor beta chains given below trace back to one sample, sequenced in a study of T cell repertoires in cytomegalovirus infection. Each CDR3 protein gets one entry after TCRdb re-called the reads with MiXCR. The repertoire consists of some 230,000 distinct CDR3 sequences, with 20% to 25% occurring once and the leading ten covering 18%. Sequenced material: CD8+ T cells from PBMCs. Receptor source: a human donor in good health (CMV status not recorded). Some clones in this sample may be carry-over from other donors' samples.

This clonotype appeared a few times. The CDR3 here is CASSEGGRSTEAFF. The CDR3 nucleotides are TGTGCCAGCAGTGAAGGGGGGAGAAGCACTGAAGCTTTCTTT. The V and J genes are TRBV2 and TRBJ1-1, with D possibly being TRBD1 (5 bases). Per germline, CDR1 SNHLY and CDR2 FYNNEI. Between the trimmed V and J ends, which lost 1 base and 4 bases, there was a span of 10 bases. The CDR3 consists of 14 residues.

The chain recombines TRBV5-5 with TRBJ2-3; tentatively, D is TRBD1 (5 bases). The V gene's germline CDR1 is SGHKS and CDR2 YYEKEE (reference sequence). CDR3 length: 15 residues. Trimming shortened V by 3 bases and J by 5 bases, and 16 bases separated the two germline ends. CDR3 sequence reads: CASSSSGSPGDTQYF. CDR3 bases: TGTGCCAGCAGCTCATCAGGGTCTCCAGGAGATACGCAGTATTTT. The complete variable domain, with remaining parts taken from reference TRBV5-5 and TRBJ2-3, reads DAGVTQSPTHLIKTRGQQVTLRCSPISGHKSVSWYQQVLGQGPQFIFQYYEKEERGRGNFPDRFSARQFPNYSSELNVNALLLGDSALYLCASSSSGSPGDTQYFGPGTRLTVL.

This clonotype was observed many times. The genes are TRBV7-9 and TRBJ1-1; D gene ambiguous. CDR3 length equals 13 residues. Germline CDR1 reads SEHNR; CDR2 reads FQNEAQ (reference sequence). The V gene lost 8 bases and the J gene lost 0 bases, with 10 bases spanning the gap. The CDR3 region has the DNA TGTGCCAGCGTTCCCGGCATGAACACTGAAGCTTTCTTT. Residues: CASVPGMNTEAFF.

About this clonotype itself: This may be a read error, as it is one base from a much larger clone. This chain's CDR3 is CVSSYREGPYEQYF. The CDR3 nucleotides are TGTGTCAGCAGCTACAGGGAGGGGCCCTACGAGCAGTACTTC. V is TRBV7-1 and J is TRBJ2-7, with D possibly matching TRBD2 (7 bases). TRBV7-1 is noted as an ORF with a role that remains uncertain. The CDR3 spans 14 residues.

CDR3 protein: CSASQGDTQYF. DNA for the CDR3: TGCAGTGCTTCCCAGGGGGATACGCAGTATTTT. The V and J genes are TRBV20-1 and TRBJ2-3, with TRBD1 as a possible D gene (6 bases). CDR3 size: 11 residues. Trimming stripped 5 bases from V and 6 bases from J, with 9 bases between. Germline lookup yields CDR1 DFQATT and CDR2 SNEGSKA (reference sequence).

Only a few counts were recorded for this clonotype. The V gene is TRBV7-9, the J gene TRBJ1-1; TRBD1 might be the D (5 bases). Between the trimmed V and J ends, which lost 7 bases and 7 bases, there was a span of 16 bases. The CDR3 loop spans 13 amino acids. Germline V gene data show CDR1 as SEHNR and CDR2 as FQNEAQ (reference sequence). CDR3: CASNFDRGGEAFF. The CDR3, as DNA: TGTGCCAGCAACTTTGACAGAGGAGGTGAAGCTTTCTTT. The complete variable domain, with remaining parts taken from reference TRBV7-9 and TRBJ1-1, reads DTGVSQNPRHKITKRGQNVTFRCDPISEHNRLYWYRQTLGQGPEFLTYFQNEAQLEKSRLLSDRFSAERPKGSFSTLEIQRTEQGDSAMYLCASNFDRGGEAFFGQGTRLTVV.

This CDR3 is CASSQGWFGTGGQETQYF. The CDR3 region has the DNA TGTGCCAGCAGCCAAGGTTGGTTCGGGACAGGGGGCCAAGAGACCCAGTACTTC. The J gene is TRBJ2-5, the V gene TRBV3-1; TRBD1 matches at 11 bases. The CDR3 extends over 18 amino acids. Germline CDR1 LGHDT, CDR2 YNNKEL (reference sequence). The V and J ends lost 1 base and 1 base, in that order; junction bases with no gene match: 8.

As to this clonotype: A read error may produce the germline difference seen at one junction end. The chain has TRBV11-2 and TRBJ2-7; D perhaps matches TRBD1 (6 bases). The V gene's germline CDR1 is SGHAT and CDR2 FQNNGV. CDR3 length: 14 amino acids. The CDR3 coding sequence is TGCGCCAGCAGCTTGGGCCAGGGGCTCTACGAGCAGTACTTC. Translation: CASSLGQGLYEQYF. The complete variable domain, with remaining parts taken from reference TRBV11-2 and TRBJ2-7, reads EAGVAQSPRYKIIEKRQSVAFWCNPISGHATLYWYQQILGQGPKLLIQFQNNGVVDDSQLPKDRFSAERLKGVDSTLKIQPAKLEDSAVYLCASSLGQGLYEQYFGPGTRLTVT.

The chain uses TRBV20-1 and TRBJ2-3, with 8 bases matching TRBD2. CDR3 length: 15 residues. Germline CDR1 and CDR2: DFQATT and SNEGSKA (reference sequence). The V gene end was trimmed by 0 bases and the J gene end by 5 bases; junction bases not matched to a gene: 7. CDR3 region: CSARDWAGGEDTQYF. The CDR3 DNA reads as TGCAGTGCTAGAGATTGGGCGGGGGGCGAAGATACGCAGTATTTT.

This clonotype has ten or more counts. This sequence joins TRBV4-1 and TRBJ2-7; 8 nucleotides match TRBD2. Germline loops: CDR1 MGHRA, CDR2 YSYEKL. The V gene end was trimmed by 1 base and the J gene end by 2 bases; junction bases not matched to a gene: 7. The CDR3 spans 16 residues. The CDR3, as DNA: TGCGCCAGCAGCCAAGCCCCAGCGGGGGCCGCCTACGAGCAGTACTTC. Its translation: CASSQAPAGAAYEQYF.

V and J are TRBV19 and TRBJ2-2; 10 positions agree with TRBD1. This CDR3 spans 15 amino acids. Germline CDR1 reads LNHDA; CDR2 reads SQIVND (reference sequence). J was trimmed by 2 bases and V by 5 bases; bases with no gene match: 2. CDR3 amino acids: CASSSTGGNTGELFF. The CDR3 region has the DNA TGTGCCAGTAGTTCGACAGGGGGCAACACCGGGGAGCTGTTTTTT.

In regard to this clonotype: A read error may be the cause here, since a much bigger clone is one base away. The chain links TRBV7-2 to TRBJ2-7; no clear D gene. In germline, CDR1 is SGHTA, CDR2 FQGNSA. The CDR3 sequence is 14 residues long. V dropped 4 bases and J dropped 2 bases, with 12 bases sitting between them. The CDR3: CASSYYHSTYEQYF. CDR3 DNA: TGTGCCAGCAGCTATTACCATAGCACCTACGAGCAGTACTTC.

The V gene is TRBV7-9, the J gene TRBJ2-1; D is perhaps TRBD1 (6 bases). Trimming pared 2 bases from V and 4 bases from J, leaving 15 bases between. The CDR3 is 16 residues long. Germline lookup yields CDR1 SEHNR and CDR2 FQNEAQ (reference sequence). CDR3 sequence reads: CASSLSGQHSYNEQFF. CDR3 coding DNA: TGTGCCAGCAGCTTATCTGGACAGCACTCTTACAATGAGCAGTTCTTC.